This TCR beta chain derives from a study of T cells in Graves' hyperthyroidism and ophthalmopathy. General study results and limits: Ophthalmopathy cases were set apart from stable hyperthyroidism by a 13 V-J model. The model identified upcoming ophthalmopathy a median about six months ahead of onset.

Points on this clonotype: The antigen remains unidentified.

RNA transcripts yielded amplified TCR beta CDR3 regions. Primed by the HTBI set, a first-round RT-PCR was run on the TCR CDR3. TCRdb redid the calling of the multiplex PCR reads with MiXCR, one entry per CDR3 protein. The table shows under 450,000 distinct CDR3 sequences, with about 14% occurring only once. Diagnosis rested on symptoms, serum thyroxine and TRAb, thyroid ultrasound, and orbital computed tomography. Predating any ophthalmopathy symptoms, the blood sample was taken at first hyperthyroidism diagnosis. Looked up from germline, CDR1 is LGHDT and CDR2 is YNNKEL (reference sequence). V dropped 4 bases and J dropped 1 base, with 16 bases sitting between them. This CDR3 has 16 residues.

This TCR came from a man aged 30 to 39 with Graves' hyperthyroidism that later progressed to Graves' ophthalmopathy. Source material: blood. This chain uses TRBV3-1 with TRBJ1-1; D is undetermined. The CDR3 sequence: CASSRHSGNANTEAFF. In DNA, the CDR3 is TGTGCCAGCAGCCGACACTCGGGGAATGCGAACACTGAAGCTTTCTTT. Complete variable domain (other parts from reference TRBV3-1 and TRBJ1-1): DTAVSQTPKYLVTQMGNDKSIKCEQNLGHDTMYWYKQDSKKFLKIMFSYNNKELIINETVPNRFSPKSPDKAHLNLHINSLELGDSAVYFCASSRHSGNANTEAFFGQGTRLTVV.